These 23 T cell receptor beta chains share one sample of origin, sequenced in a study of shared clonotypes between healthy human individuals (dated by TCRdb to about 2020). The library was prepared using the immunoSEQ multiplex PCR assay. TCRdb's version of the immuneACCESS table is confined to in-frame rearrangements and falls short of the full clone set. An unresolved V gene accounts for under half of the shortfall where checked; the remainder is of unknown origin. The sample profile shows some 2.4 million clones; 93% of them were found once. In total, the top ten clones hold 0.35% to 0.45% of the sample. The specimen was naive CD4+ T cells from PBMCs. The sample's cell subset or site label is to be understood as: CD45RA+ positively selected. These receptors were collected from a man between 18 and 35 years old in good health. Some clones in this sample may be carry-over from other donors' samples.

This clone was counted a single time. In DNA form, the CDR3 reads TGTGCCAGCATGGACTCCTACGAGCAGTACTTC. Protein product: CASMDSYEQYF. The rearrangement links TRBV6-1 to TRBJ2-7, with D unclear. The V gene's germline CDR1 is MNHNS and CDR2 SASEGT. V lost 7 bases, J lost 0 bases, and 4 bases lay in between. There are 11 residues in the CDR3.

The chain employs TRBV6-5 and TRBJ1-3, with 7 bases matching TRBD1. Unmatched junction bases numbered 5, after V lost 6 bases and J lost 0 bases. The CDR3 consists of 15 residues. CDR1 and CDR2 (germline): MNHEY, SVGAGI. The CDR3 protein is CASSPTGDSGNTIYF. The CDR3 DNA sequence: TGTGCCAGCAGCCCAACAGGGGACTCTGGAAACACCATATATTTT.

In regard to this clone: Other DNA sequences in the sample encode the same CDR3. The DNA of the CDR3 is TGTGCCAGCAGTCTCGCTGGTCAGCCCCAGCATTTT. Translating gives CASSLAGQPQHF. The chain joins TRBV28 to TRBJ1-5; D remains ambiguous. The CDR3 has 12 amino acids. Germline V gene lookup returns CDR1 MDHEN and CDR2 SYDVKM. The V and J ends lost 5 bases and 6 bases respectively, with 8 bases between them.

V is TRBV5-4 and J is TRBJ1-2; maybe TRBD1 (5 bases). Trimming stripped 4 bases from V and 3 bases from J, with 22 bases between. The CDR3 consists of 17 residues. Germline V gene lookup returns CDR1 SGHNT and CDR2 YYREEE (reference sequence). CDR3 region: CASSPRVGTGPDYGYTF. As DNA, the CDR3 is TGTGCCAGCAGCCCCAGGGTGGGTACGGGTCCGGACTATGGCTACACCTTC.

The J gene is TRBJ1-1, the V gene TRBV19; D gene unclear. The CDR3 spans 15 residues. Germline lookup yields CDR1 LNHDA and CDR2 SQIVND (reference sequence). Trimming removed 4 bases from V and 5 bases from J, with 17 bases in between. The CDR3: CASSTRHSQRTEAFF. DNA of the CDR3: TGTGCCAGTAGTACACGACACAGCCAGAGAACTGAAGCTTTCTTT.

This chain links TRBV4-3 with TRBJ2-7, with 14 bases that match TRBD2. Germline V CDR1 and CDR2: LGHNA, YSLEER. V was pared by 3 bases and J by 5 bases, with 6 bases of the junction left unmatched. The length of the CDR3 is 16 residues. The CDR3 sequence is CASSHPGTSGRNEQYF. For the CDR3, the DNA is TGCGCCAGCAGCCACCCCGGGACTAGCGGGAGAAACGAGCAGTACTTC.

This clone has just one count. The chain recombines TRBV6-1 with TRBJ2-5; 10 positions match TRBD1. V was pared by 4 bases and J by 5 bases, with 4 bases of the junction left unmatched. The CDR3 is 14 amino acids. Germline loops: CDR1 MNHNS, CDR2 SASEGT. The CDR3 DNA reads TGTGCCAGCAGTGGGGACAGGGGACGGGAGACCCAGTACTTC. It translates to CASSGDRGRETQYF.

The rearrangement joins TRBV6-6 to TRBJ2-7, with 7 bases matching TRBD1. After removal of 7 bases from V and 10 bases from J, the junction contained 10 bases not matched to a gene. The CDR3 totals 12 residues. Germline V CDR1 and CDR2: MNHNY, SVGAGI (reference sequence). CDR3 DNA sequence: TGTGCCAGCACCCCAGACAGGGTTGAACAGTACTTC. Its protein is CASTPDRVEQYF.

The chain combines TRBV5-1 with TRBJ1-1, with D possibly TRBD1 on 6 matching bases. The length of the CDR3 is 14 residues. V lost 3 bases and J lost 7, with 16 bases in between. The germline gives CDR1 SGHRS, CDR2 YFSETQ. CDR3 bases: TGCGCCAGCAGCTCGACTTTACAAGGGGGTGAAGCTTTCTTT. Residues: CASSSTLQGGEAFF.

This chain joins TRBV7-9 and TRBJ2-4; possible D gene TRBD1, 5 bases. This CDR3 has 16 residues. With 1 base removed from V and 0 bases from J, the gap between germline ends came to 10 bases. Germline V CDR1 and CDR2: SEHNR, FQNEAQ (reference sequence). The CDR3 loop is CASSLVGREAKNIQYF. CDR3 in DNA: TGTGCCAGCAGCTTAGTAGGCAGGGAAGCCAAAAACATTCAGTACTTC. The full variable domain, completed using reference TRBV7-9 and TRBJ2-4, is DTGVSQNPRHKITKRGQNVTFRCDPISEHNRLYWYRQTLGQGPEFLTYFQNEAQLEKSRLLSDRFSAERPKGSFSTLEIQRTEQGDSAMYLCASSLVGREAKNIQYFGAGTRLSVL.

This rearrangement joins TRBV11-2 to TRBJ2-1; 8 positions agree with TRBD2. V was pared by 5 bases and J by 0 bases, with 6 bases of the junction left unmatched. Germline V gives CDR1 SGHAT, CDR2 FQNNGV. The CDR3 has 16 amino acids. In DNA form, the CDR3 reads TGTGCCAGCAGCGAGACTAGCGCCGGCTCCTACAATGAGCAGTTCTTC. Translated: CASSETSAGSYNEQFF. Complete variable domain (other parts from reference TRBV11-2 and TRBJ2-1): EAGVAQSPRYKIIEKRQSVAFWCNPISGHATLYWYQQILGQGPKLLIQFQNNGVVDDSQLPKDRFSAERLKGVDSTLKIQPAKLEDSAVYLCASSETSAGSYNEQFFGPGTRLTVL.

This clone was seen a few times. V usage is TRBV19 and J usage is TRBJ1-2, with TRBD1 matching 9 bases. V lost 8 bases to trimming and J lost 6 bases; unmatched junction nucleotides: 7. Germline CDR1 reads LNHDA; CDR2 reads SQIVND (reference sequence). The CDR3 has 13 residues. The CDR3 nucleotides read TGTGCCAGTCCCCGGACAGGGGAAGATGGCTACACCTTC. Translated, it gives CASPRTGEDGYTF.

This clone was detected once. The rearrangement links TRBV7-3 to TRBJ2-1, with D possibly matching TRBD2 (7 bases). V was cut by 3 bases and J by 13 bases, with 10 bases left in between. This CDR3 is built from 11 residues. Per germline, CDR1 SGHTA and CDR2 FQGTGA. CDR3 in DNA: TGTGCCAGCAGCTTGGGCGGGGGCCAGTTCTTC. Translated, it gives CASSLGGGQFF.

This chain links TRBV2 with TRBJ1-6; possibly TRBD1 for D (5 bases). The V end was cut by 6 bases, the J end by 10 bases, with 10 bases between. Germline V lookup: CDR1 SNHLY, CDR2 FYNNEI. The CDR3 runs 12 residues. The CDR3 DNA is TGTGCCAGCAGGGGGGACGGATCACCCCTCCACTTT. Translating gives CASRGDGSPLHF.

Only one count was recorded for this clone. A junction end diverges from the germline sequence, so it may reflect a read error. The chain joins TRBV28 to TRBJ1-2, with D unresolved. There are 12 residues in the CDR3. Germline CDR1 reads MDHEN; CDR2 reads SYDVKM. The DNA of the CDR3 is TGTGCCAGCAGTTCCGGGAACCTCCGTATGGCCTTC. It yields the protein CASSSGNLRMAF.

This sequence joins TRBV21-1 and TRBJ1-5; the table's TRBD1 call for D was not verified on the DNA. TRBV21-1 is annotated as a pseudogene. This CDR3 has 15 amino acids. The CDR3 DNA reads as TGTGCCAGCAGCAAAGCCGGGACACCAAATCAGCCCCAGCATTTT. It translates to CASSKAGTPNQPQHF.

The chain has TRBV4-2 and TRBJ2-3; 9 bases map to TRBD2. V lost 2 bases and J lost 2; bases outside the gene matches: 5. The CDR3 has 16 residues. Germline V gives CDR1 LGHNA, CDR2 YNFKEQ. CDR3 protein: CASSQIPSGATDTQYF. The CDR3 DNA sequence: TGTGCCAGCAGCCAAATACCTAGCGGGGCCACAGATACGCAGTATTTT.

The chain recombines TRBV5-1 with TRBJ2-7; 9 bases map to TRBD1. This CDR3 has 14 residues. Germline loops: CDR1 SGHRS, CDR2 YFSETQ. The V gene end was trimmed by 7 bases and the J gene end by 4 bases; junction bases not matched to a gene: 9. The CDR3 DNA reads TGCGCCAGCCGAACCGGGACAGGGACGTACGAGCAGTACTTC. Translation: CASRTGTGTYEQYF.

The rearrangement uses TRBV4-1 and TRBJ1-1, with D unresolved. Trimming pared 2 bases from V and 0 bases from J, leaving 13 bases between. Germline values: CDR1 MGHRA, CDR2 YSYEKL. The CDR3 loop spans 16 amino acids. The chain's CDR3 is CASSQYRLALNTEAFF. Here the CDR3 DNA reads TGCGCCAGCAGCCAATACCGCCTTGCTTTGAACACTGAAGCTTTCTTT.

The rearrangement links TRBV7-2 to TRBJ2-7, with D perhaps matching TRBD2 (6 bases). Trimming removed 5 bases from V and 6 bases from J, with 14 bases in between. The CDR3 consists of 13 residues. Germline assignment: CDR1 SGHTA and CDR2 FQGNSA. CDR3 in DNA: TGTGCCAGCAGCCGCGGGGTCCAGGGCGAGCAGTACTTC. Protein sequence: CASSRGVQGEQYF. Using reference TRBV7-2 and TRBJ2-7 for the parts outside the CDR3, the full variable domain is GAGVSQSPSNKVTEKGKDVELRCDPISGHTALYWYRQSLGQGLEFLIYFQGNSAPDKSGLPSDRFSAERTGGSVSTLTIQRTQQEDSAVYLCASSRGVQGEQYFGPGTRLTVT.

The DNA for the CDR3 is TGCAGCGTTGGCTATTCAGATACGCAGTATTTT. This encodes CSVGYSDTQYF. This chain links TRBV29-1 with TRBJ2-3; D not resolved. V lost 4 bases, J lost 4 bases, and 6 bases lay in between. This CDR3 contains 11 residues. The germline V gene encodes CDR1 SQVTM and CDR2 ANQGSEA.

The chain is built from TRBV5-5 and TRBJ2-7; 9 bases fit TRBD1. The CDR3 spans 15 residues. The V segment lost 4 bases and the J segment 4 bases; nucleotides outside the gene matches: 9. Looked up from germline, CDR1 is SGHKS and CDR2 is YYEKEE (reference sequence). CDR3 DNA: TGTGCCAGCAGCGAAGGGACAGGGTACTTTTACGAGCAGTACTTC. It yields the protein CASSEGTGYFYEQYF.

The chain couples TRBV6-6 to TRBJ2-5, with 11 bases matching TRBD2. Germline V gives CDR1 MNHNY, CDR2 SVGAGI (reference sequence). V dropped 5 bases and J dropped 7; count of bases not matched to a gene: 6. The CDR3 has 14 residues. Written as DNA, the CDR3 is TGTGCCAGCAGTCCCAGGACTAGCGGGCCGACCCAGTACTTC. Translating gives CASSPRTSGPTQYF.